This T cell receptor (beta chain) came from a study of T cells in Graves' hyperthyroidism and ophthalmopathy. Study details: Before treatment of any kind, peripheral blood was taken at initial diagnosis.

This clonotype was seen ten or more times. The antigen is unknown. Diagnoses used clinical symptoms, serum thyroxine and TRAb, thyroid ultrasound and orbital computed tomography. Amplification of TCR beta CDR3 regions was performed using RNA transcripts as template. HTBI primers drove first-round RT-PCR of the TCR CDR3. TCRdb re-called the multiplex PCR reads with MiXCR, one entry per CDR3 protein. The data contain roughly 280,000 distinct CDR3 sequences, around 22% of them singletons. V gave up 6 bases and J gave up 8 bases; unmatched junction bases: 7. Looked up from germline, CDR1 is DFQATT and CDR2 is SNEGSKA (reference sequence). This CDR3 spans 12 amino acids. Study-level findings and limits: The model anticipated ophthalmopathy a median about 7 months pre-onset. Most clonotypes that expanded in the thyroid above 0.001 also showed up in blood.

Input material: blood. The receptor's source is a young man with Graves' ophthalmopathy. The chain couples TRBV20-1 to TRBJ2-1; 7 positions agree with TRBD2. The CDR3 region is CSATGTIHEQFF. The DNA of the CDR3 is TGCAGTGCAACCGGGACTATCCATGAGCAGTTCTTC.